Listed below are T cell receptor beta chains from one sample, sequenced in a study of CD8 T cells in Susac syndrome. TCRdb re-analysed the immunoSEQ multiplex PCR reads in MiXCR, keeping a single row per CDR3 protein. There are 200,000 or so distinct CDR3 sequences in the sample; approximately 94% occur only once, and approximately 0.098% lies in the top ten. Input material: CD4+ T cells from PBMCs. These receptors came from a human donor with Susac syndrome. The CDR3 runs from the conserved cysteine through the conserved F or W. D genes are given only for firm matches. Part of the rows lack a size; the others show once, few, many or a class for expanded clones.

v_gene: TRBV7-3
abundance: -
j_gene: TRBJ2-7
len: 14
d_gene: TRBD1
CDR3aa: CASSFGTGGYEQYF
CDR3nt: TGTGCCAGCAGCTTTGGGACAGGGGGCTACGAGCAGTACTTC

v_gene: TRBV5-1
abundance: -
j_gene: TRBJ2-2
len: 13
d_gene: -
CDR3aa: CASSQGLSGELFF
CDR3nt: TGCGCCAGCAGCCAGGGTTTGTCCGGGGAGCTGTTTTTT

v_gene: TRBV7-3
abundance: -
j_gene: TRBJ2-1
len: 13
d_gene: -
CDR3aa: CASSLYESGEQFF
CDR3nt: TGTGCCAGCAGCTTATATGAGAGCGGTGAGCAGTTCTTC

v_gene: TRBV5-4
abundance: once
j_gene: TRBJ2-6
len: 16
d_gene: -
CDR3aa: CASSLAWPSGANVLTF
CDR3nt: TGTGCCAGCAGCTTGGCCTGGCCCTCTGGGGCCAACGTCCTGACTTTC

v_gene: TRBV4-2
abundance: -
j_gene: TRBJ2-5
len: 16
d_gene: -
CDR3aa: CASSQVGGTTQETQYF
CDR3nt: TGTGCCAGCAGCCAAGTTGGGGGGACAACTCAAGAGACCCAGTACTTC

v_gene: TRBV20-1
abundance: -
j_gene: TRBJ1-3
len: 14
d_gene: -
CDR3aa: CSARTGFSGNTIYF
CDR3nt: TGCAGTGCTCGAACAGGGTTCTCTGGAAACACCATATATTTT

v_gene: TRBV10-3
abundance: -
j_gene: TRBJ1-1
len: 11
d_gene: -
CDR3aa: CAISVGPEAFF
CDR3nt: TGTGCCATCAGTGTAGGACCCGAAGCTTTCTTT

v_gene: TRBV19
abundance: few
j_gene: TRBJ2-1
len: 15
d_gene: -
CDR3aa: CASSTGTDSYNEQFF
CDR3nt: TGTGCCAGTAGTACCGGGACGGATTCCTACAATGAGCAGTTCTTC

v_gene: TRBV5-1
abundance: -
j_gene: TRBJ2-7
len: 16
d_gene: -
CDR3aa: CASSLERGRNGYEQYF
CDR3nt: TGCGCCAGCAGCTTGGAACGTGGCCGCAACGGGTACGAGCAGTACTTC

v_gene: TRBV25-1
abundance: -
j_gene: TRBJ1-1
len: 15
d_gene: -
CDR3aa: CASSGNPTWGTEAFF
CDR3nt: TGTGCCAGCAGTGGCAACCCGACCTGGGGCACTGAAGCTTTCTTT

v_gene: TRBV25-1
abundance: -
j_gene: TRBJ1-1
len: 12
d_gene: -
CDR3aa: CASSEAAGEAFF
CDR3nt: TGTGCCAGCAGTGAAGCCGCCGGTGAAGCTTTCTTT